This entry is about one TCR beta chain. One junction end does not reproduce the germline sequence, and a read error may be involved. Germline values: CDR1 LGHDT, CDR2 YNNKEL (reference sequence). The CDR3 length is 16 residues. Primed by a sample-barcoded 5' primer and a J-beta primer mix, a second PCR proceeded for 7 to 11 cycles. MiXCR, run by TCRdb on the 5' RACE reads, gives a single entry per CDR3 protein. Of hundreds of thousands of distinct CDR3 sequences listed, under 65% are singletons. The sample belongs to a study of blood T cells in healthy people across ages. The clonotype originates from an elderly woman in good health. Sequencing was performed on blood. This chain links TRBV3-1 with TRBJ2-3; 8 nucleotides match TRBD2. CDR3 sequence (DNA): TGTGCCAGCAGCCTGCGCACTAGCGGATTCACAGAGACGCAGTATTTT. It translates to CASSLRTSGFTETQYF.